This is a list of T cell receptor beta chains from one sample in a study of cytomegalovirus exposure and HLA in healthy donors. Clones were sequenced by immunoSEQ multiplex PCR, and TCRdb holds only the in-frame ones, with some missing. This table holds 160,000 or so clones, about four fifths found once. Sequencing was performed on PBMCs. The receptors come from a woman aged 18-35 years in good health and CMV-seropositive. Each CDR3 is given with its conserved first and last residue. D genes are given only for firm matches. Not every row has a clone size; where given, it reads once, few, many or a size class.

v_gene: TRBV6-1; abundance: once; d_gene: .; j_gene: TRBJ2-7; CDR3aa: CASSDSGHHPYEQYF; CDR3nt: TGTGCCAGCAGTGACTCGGGACACCATCCCTACGAGCAGTACTTC
v_gene: TRBV25-1; abundance: .; d_gene: .; j_gene: TRBJ1-2; CDR3aa: CASRGPDITNYGYTF; CDR3nt: TGTGCCAGCAGAGGTCCGGACATTACTAACTATGGCTACACCTTC
v_gene: TRBV6-5; abundance: .; d_gene: .; j_gene: TRBJ2-3; CDR3aa: CASSYRGQSGDTQYF; CDR3nt: TGTGCCAGCAGTTACCGAGGACAGTCGGGCGATACGCAGTATTTT
v_gene: TRBV4-1; abundance: .; d_gene: TRBD2; j_gene: TRBJ2-6; CDR3aa: CASSRGGLAGVSSGANVLTF; CDR3nt: TGCGCCAGCAGCCGGGGGGGACTAGCGGGGGTCTCCTCTGGGGCCAACGTCCTGACTTTC
v_gene: TRBV5-6; abundance: .; d_gene: TRBD1; j_gene: TRBJ1-6; CDR3aa: CASSPGGSSYNSPLHF; CDR3nt: TGTGCCAGCAGCCCAGGGGGGAGCTCCTATAATTCACCCCTCCACTTT
v_gene: TRBV12-5; abundance: .; d_gene: .; j_gene: TRBJ2-1; CDR3aa: CASGVRGWDSYNEQFF; CDR3nt: TGTGCTAGTGGTGTAAGGGGGTGGGATTCCTACAATGAGCAGTTCTTC
v_gene: TRBV11-2; abundance: few; d_gene: TRBD1; j_gene: TRBJ1-1; CDR3aa: CASSPGAGTGNTEAFF; CDR3nt: TGTGCCAGCAGCCCAGGGGCCGGGACAGGAAACACTGAAGCTTTCTTT
v_gene: TRBV29-1; abundance: .; d_gene: TRBD1; j_gene: TRBJ2-5; CDR3aa: CSVRDRGWETQYF; CDR3nt: TGCAGCGTCCGGGACAGGGGTTGGGAGACCCAGTACTTC
v_gene: TRBV27; abundance: .; d_gene: .; j_gene: TRBJ1-4; CDR3aa: CASSSGHNEKLFF; CDR3nt: TGTGCCAGCAGTTCCGGACATAATGAAAAACTGTTTTTT
v_gene: TRBV6-5; abundance: .; d_gene: TRBD1; j_gene: TRBJ1-6; CDR3aa: CASSYYRDRNSPLHF; CDR3nt: TGTGCCAGCAGTTACTACCGGGACAGGAATTCACCCCTCCACTTT
v_gene: TRBV6-1; abundance: .; d_gene: TRBD2; j_gene: TRBJ2-3; CDR3aa: CASSDEASGPDTQYF; CDR3nt: TGTGCCAGCAGTGATGAGGCTAGCGGTCCAGATACGCAGTATTTT
v_gene: TRBV28; abundance: .; d_gene: TRBD1; j_gene: TRBJ2-5; CDR3aa: CASSTRTGDVETQYF; CDR3nt: TGTGCCAGCAGTACCAGGACAGGAGACGTGGAGACCCAGTACTTC
v_gene: TRBV2; abundance: .; d_gene: .; j_gene: TRBJ2-7; CDR3aa: CASIRDSSLEQYF; CDR3nt: TGTGCCAGCATAAGGGACTCATCGCTCGAGCAGTACTTC
v_gene: TRBV13; abundance: .; d_gene: .; j_gene: TRBJ1-4; CDR3aa: CASSLRTNEKLFF; CDR3nt: TGTGCCAGCAGCCTCCGAACTAATGAAAAACTGTTTTTT
v_gene: TRBV6-5; abundance: .; d_gene: TRBD1; j_gene: TRBJ2-5; CDR3aa: CASSYHRGVAETQYF; CDR3nt: TGTGCCAGCAGTTACCACAGGGGGGTTGCAGAGACCCAGTACTTC
v_gene: TRBV28; abundance: .; d_gene: TRBD2; j_gene: TRBJ2-7; CDR3aa: CASSAPKRGAGYEQYF; CDR3nt: TGTGCCAGCAGTGCCCCCAAGCGGGGGGCGGGCTACGAGCAGTACTTC
v_gene: TRBV29-1; abundance: .; d_gene: .; j_gene: TRBJ2-2; CDR3aa: CSVGATNTGELFF; CDR3nt: TGCAGCGTTGGGGCAACGAACACCGGGGAGCTGTTTTTT
v_gene: TRBV5-6; abundance: .; d_gene: .; j_gene: TRBJ2-2; CDR3aa: CASSTRGTRNTGELFF; CDR3nt: TGTGCCAGCAGCACCCGCGGGACTCGGAACACCGGGGAGCTGTTTTTT
v_gene: TRBV15; abundance: .; d_gene: TRBD1; j_gene: TRBJ1-5; CDR3aa: CATRRGQRDDQPQHF; CDR3nt: TGTGCCACCAGGCGGGGACAGAGGGACGACCAGCCCCAGCATTTT
v_gene: TRBV6-1; abundance: once; d_gene: .; j_gene: TRBJ1-6; CDR3aa: CASSEQIDAALHF; CDR3nt: TGTGCCAGCAGTGAACAGATAGACGCGGCCCTCCACTTT
v_gene: TRBV7-2; abundance: .; d_gene: TRBD1; j_gene: TRBJ2-2; CDR3aa: CASSSQGSGELFF; CDR3nt: TGTGCCAGCAGCTCACAGGGGTCCGGGGAGCTGTTTTTT
v_gene: TRBV25-1; abundance: .; d_gene: TRBD1; j_gene: TRBJ1-6; CDR3aa: CASSEYGTGYNSPLHF; CDR3nt: TGTGCCAGCAGTGAATACGGGACAGGGTATAATTCACCCCTCCACTTT
v_gene: TRBV7-9; abundance: .; d_gene: .; j_gene: TRBJ2-3; CDR3aa: CASSRPYRVGISTDTQYF; CDR3nt: TGTGCCAGCAGCCGGCCCTACAGGGTTGGGATTAGCACAGATACGCAGTATTTT
v_gene: TRBV6-1; abundance: .; d_gene: TRBD1; j_gene: TRBJ1-5; CDR3aa: CASGRGDQPQHF; CDR3nt: TGTGCCAGCGGCAGGGGGGATCAGCCCCAGCATTTT
v_gene: TRBV4-2; abundance: .; d_gene: TRBD1; j_gene: TRBJ1-6; CDR3aa: CASSQDGQGETYNSPLHF; CDR3nt: TGTGCCAGCAGCCAAGACGGACAGGGGGAAACCTATAATTCACCCCTCCACTTT
v_gene: TRBV7-3; abundance: .; d_gene: TRBD1; j_gene: TRBJ2-1; CDR3aa: CASSLMGQGLHNEQFF; CDR3nt: TGTGCCAGCAGCTTAATGGGACAGGGTTTGCACAATGAGCAGTTCTTC
v_gene: TRBV5-6; abundance: few; d_gene: .; j_gene: TRBJ2-7; CDR3aa: CASSAWGLPLISYEQYF; CDR3nt: TGTGCCAGCAGCGCTTGGGGCCTACCCCTCATTTCCTACGAGCAGTACTTC
v_gene: TRBV15; abundance: .; d_gene: .; j_gene: TRBJ2-3; CDR3aa: CATSPGQSTDTQYF; CDR3nt: TGTGCCACCAGCCCCGGACAGAGCACAGATACGCAGTATTTT
v_gene: TRBV7-9; abundance: .; d_gene: .; j_gene: TRBJ2-2; CDR3aa: CASSLSGVENTGELFF; CDR3nt: TGTGCCAGCAGCTTATCCGGGGTTGAGAACACCGGGGAGCTGTTTTTT
v_gene: TRBV11-2; abundance: .; d_gene: TRBD2; j_gene: TRBJ2-7; CDR3aa: CASSLEARLAGGGGSYEQYF; CDR3nt: TGTGCCAGCAGCTTAGAAGCGAGACTAGCGGGGGGCGGGGGTTCCTACGAGCAGTACTTC
v_gene: TRBV2; abundance: .; d_gene: .; j_gene: TRBJ2-1; CDR3aa: CASSAGYNEQFF; CDR3nt: TGTGCCAGCAGTGCCGGCTACAATGAGCAGTTCTTC
v_gene: TRBV18; abundance: .; d_gene: TRBD1; j_gene: TRBJ1-2; CDR3aa: CASSPGQGAGGYTF; CDR3nt: TGTGCCAGCTCACCCGGACAGGGGGCAGGAGGCTACACCTTC
v_gene: TRBV7-6; abundance: .; d_gene: TRBD2; j_gene: TRBJ2-2; CDR3aa: CASSLARGGNTGELFF; CDR3nt: TGTGCCAGCAGCTTAGCGCGGGGGGGTAACACCGGGGAGCTGTTTTTT